The 24 T cell receptor beta chains listed next were all sequenced from one sample in a study of blood T cell repertoires in COVID-19. Assay: immunoSEQ multiplex PCR; the TCRdb copy retains only in-frame clones and omits some. Among roughly 250,000 clones listed, more than 65% were seen once. Sequenced input: peripheral blood. The receptors derive from a woman aged 40 to 50 with active or convalescent COVID-19.

This clone occurred many times. This chain uses TRBV4-2 with TRBJ2-1; TRBD2 matches at 14 bases. The CDR3 covers 16 residues. The germline V gene has CDR1 LGHNA and CDR2 YNFKEQ. V dropped 0 bases and J dropped 10; count of bases not matched to a gene: 5. CDR3 DNA: TGTGCCAGCAGCCAAGATTGGGGACTAGCGGGGGACGAGCAGTTCTTC. Residues: CASSQDWGLAGDEQFF.

The chain is built from TRBV4-1 and TRBJ2-1, with a possible D match to TRBD2 (5 bases). This CDR3 is built from 14 residues. Germline lookup yields CDR1 MGHRA and CDR2 YSYEKL. V lost 0 bases to trimming and J lost 7 bases, with 10 bases between them. The CDR3 here is CASSQDHPGNEQFF. Written as DNA, the CDR3 is TGCGCCAGCAGCCAAGACCACCCGGGGAATGAGCAGTTCTTC.

The rearrangement links TRBV20-1 to TRBJ2-7, with D maybe TRBD1 (6 bases). Germline-derived CDR1 and CDR2 are DFQATT and SNEGSKA (reference sequence). The CDR3 totals 12 residues. The V end lost 3 bases, the J end lost 5 bases, and 11 bases lay between the germline ends. CDR3 protein: CSASWGPNEQYF. CDR3 nucleotide sequence: TGCAGTGCTAGTTGGGGGCCCAACGAGCAGTACTTC.

The V and J genes are TRBV28 and TRBJ1-2; 9 nucleotides align to TRBD1. The V segment lost 2 bases and the J segment 7 bases; nucleotides outside the gene matches: 8. Germline-derived CDR1 and CDR2 are MDHEN and SYDVKM. The CDR3 has 15 residues. This chain's CDR3 is CASSLGQGNTRGYTF. In DNA, the CDR3 is TGTGCCAGCAGTTTAGGACAGGGGAACACTCGTGGCTACACCTTC.

This clone came up once. This chain links TRBV5-1 with TRBJ1-1, with a tentative D call TRBD1 (5 bases). In germline, CDR1 is SGHRS, CDR2 YFSETQ. V shed 4 bases and J shed 2 bases, with 12 bases lying between them. The CDR3 loop spans 14 amino acids. Here the CDR3 reads CASSPWGGNTEAFF. In DNA form, the CDR3 reads TGCGCCAGCAGCCCGTGGGGGGGTAACACTGAAGCTTTCTTT.

This clone was detected ten times or more. The chain carries TRBV4-1 and TRBJ1-2; D not resolved. Per the germline V gene, CDR1 is MGHRA and CDR2 is YSYEKL. V was shortened by 0 bases and J by 4 bases, with 15 bases between the two germline ends. The CDR3 contains 16 residues. In DNA form, the CDR3 reads TGCGCCAGCAGCCAAGACGAGAGAATACCGATCTATGGCTACACCTTC. This encodes CASSQDERIPIYGYTF.

The chain's CDR3 is CASSIRDKDTQYF. The CDR3 bases are TGTGCCAGTAGTATCCGGGACAAAGATACGCAGTATTTT. This chain links TRBV19 with TRBJ2-3; possibly TRBD1 for D (6 bases). The ends were cut back, 3 bases at V and 5 bases at J, with 9 bases in the middle. The germline V gene has CDR1 LNHDA and CDR2 SQIVND (reference sequence). The CDR3 covers 13 residues.

For this clone: One end of the junction does not line up with germline, which may come from a read error. V and J are TRBV13 and TRBJ1-1, with 9 nucleotides matching TRBD1. This CDR3 comprises 14 residues. CDR1 and CDR2 from the germline V gene are PRHDT and FYEKMQ (reference sequence). The CDR3 spells CASSLGQGRTEAFF. In DNA, the CDR3 is TGTGCCAGCAGCCTAGGACAGGGGAGGACTGAAGCTTTCTTT.

The chain carries TRBV3-1 (or the pseudogene TRBV3-2) and TRBJ2-2, with 9 bases matching TRBD1. CDR1 is LGHDT, CDR2 YNNKEL, per germline (reference sequence). V trimming: 4 bases; J trimming: 15 bases; junction bases outside the gene matches: 6. CDR3 length: 12 residues. This CDR3 reads CASSPGTGKMFF. As DNA, the CDR3 is TGTGCCAGCAGCCCGGGGACAGGGAAAATGTTTTTT.

The CDR3 region has the DNA TGTGCCAGCAGCCAAGATCTGTCAGGGGTGGGAGCCAACACCGGGGAGCTGTTTTTT. Amino acid sequence: CASSQDLSGVGANTGELFF. This sequence joins TRBV3-1 (or the pseudogene TRBV3-2) and TRBJ2-2, with D tentatively TRBD1 (6 bases). The ends were cut back, 0 bases at V and 2 bases at J, with 19 bases in the middle. Looked up from germline, CDR1 is LGHDT and CDR2 is YNNKEL (reference sequence). CDR3 length: 19 amino acids.

The V and J genes are TRBV11-1 and TRBJ2-3; the D is unclear. The CDR3 covers 13 residues. Per germline, CDR1 SGHAT and CDR2 FQDESV (reference sequence). With 5 bases removed from V and 8 bases from J, the gap between germline ends came to 14 bases. DNA for the CDR3: TGTGCCAGCAGCCCCGGGTCGCGAGGTACGCAGTATTTT. This sequence encodes CASSPGSRGTQYF.

J is TRBJ1-1 and V is TRBV19; D is unresolved. With 2 bases removed from V and 1 base from J, the gap between germline ends came to 11 bases. This CDR3 is 15 amino acids long. Germline CDR1 is LNHDA and CDR2 is SQIVND (reference sequence). The CDR3 sequence is CASSIFGRENTEAFF. The CDR3 DNA is TGTGCCAGTAGTATATTCGGACGGGAGAACACTGAAGCTTTCTTT.

V usage is TRBV6-2 or TRBV6-3 and J usage is TRBJ1-6; TRBD1 agrees at 8 bases. The J segment lost 1 base and the V segment lost 2 bases, leaving 10 bases of the junction unmatched. Germline V lookup: CDR1 MNHEY, CDR2 SVGEGT. The CDR3 runs 19 residues. The CDR3 sequence is CASSYPWTGKGSYNSPLHF. CDR3 coding DNA: TGTGCCAGCAGTTACCCCTGGACAGGGAAGGGATCCTATAATTCACCCCTCCACTTT.

The genes are TRBV28 and TRBJ1-1, with 7 positions matching TRBD1. Trimming removed 8 bases from V and 1 base from J; junction bases left unmatched: 7. CDR3 size: 14 residues. Germline V lookup: CDR1 MDHEN, CDR2 SYDVKM. CDR3 DNA: TGTGCCAGCGCGTGGCAGGGGGGGAACACTGAAGCTTTCTTT. Encoded protein: CASAWQGGNTEAFF.

The chain combines TRBV9 with TRBJ1-2; TRBD1 matches 7 bases. The V gene end was trimmed by 4 bases and the J gene end by 2 bases; junction bases not matched to a gene: 8. This CDR3 spans 15 amino acids. CDR1 is SGDLS and CDR2 is YYNGEE in the germline V gene. The CDR3 is CASSRETGRNYGYTF. The DNA of the CDR3 is TGTGCCAGCAGCCGTGAGACAGGGAGGAACTATGGCTACACCTTC.

V usage is TRBV7-9 and J usage is TRBJ2-7; D is undetermined. Germline assignment: CDR1 SEHNR and CDR2 FQNEAQ (reference sequence). Trimming took off 0 bases at V and 0 bases at J, with 9 bases between the two ends. The CDR3 has 15 amino acids. This CDR3 reads CASSLAALSSYEQYF. The CDR3 DNA is TGTGCCAGCAGCTTAGCAGCGTTAAGCTCCTACGAGCAGTACTTC.

This sequence joins TRBV3-1 (or the pseudogene TRBV3-2) and TRBJ2-7; 9 bases map to TRBD2. From germline, CDR1 is LGHDT and CDR2 YNNKEL (reference sequence). The trim removed 9 bases at V and 6 bases at J, leaving 12 bases unmatched. This CDR3 is built from 14 residues. CDR3 residues: CARKCGGASCEQYV. In nucleotides, the CDR3 is TGTGCCAGAAAATGCGGGGGGGCAAGCTGCGAGCAGTACGTC.

As concerns this clone: The sample contains more than one DNA sequence encoding this CDR3. J is TRBJ2-1 and V is TRBV28; D is unresolved. Trimming took off 8 bases at V and 3 bases at J, with 5 bases between the two ends. CDR1 MDHEN and CDR2 SYDVKM come from the germline V gene. The CDR3 runs 11 residues. The CDR3 loop reads CASGSYNEQFF. The CDR3 nucleotides are TGTGCCAGCGGCAGCTACAATGAGCAGTTCTTC.

This CDR3 is CASIALTQGEQYF. CDR3 DNA: TGTGCCAGCATTGCACTTACCCAGGGGGAGCAGTACTTC. The chain links TRBV2 to TRBJ2-7, with D possibly being TRBD1 (6 bases). The V gene's germline CDR1 is SNHLY and CDR2 FYNNEI. The CDR3 runs 13 residues. The germline V and J ends were trimmed by 7 bases and 7 bases, with 17 bases remaining between them.

The chain employs TRBV18 and TRBJ1-1, with a tentative D call TRBD1 (6 bases). Trimming removed 4 bases from V and 1 base from J, with 13 bases in between. CDR3 length equals 15 residues. Germline V gene lookup returns CDR1 KGHSH and CDR2 LQKENI. DNA for the CDR3: TGTGCCAGCTCACAACAGGGCGTTTCGAACACTGAAGCTTTCTTT. Protein sequence: CASSQQGVSNTEAFF.

A few counts support this clone. Other DNA sequences in the same sample also yield this CDR3. The chain links TRBV11-2 to TRBJ2-1, with 9 nucleotides matching TRBD1. The CDR3 runs to 15 residues. J was trimmed by 5 bases and V by 5 bases; bases with no gene match: 7. CDR1 SGHAT and CDR2 FQNNGV come from the germline V gene. The CDR3 DNA is TGTGCCAGCAGCCTCGGACAGGGGAGGAACAATGAGCAGTTCTTC. Protein sequence: CASSLGQGRNNEQFF.

The chain carries TRBV3-1 (or the pseudogene TRBV3-2) and TRBJ1-4; 7 bases are a match to TRBD1. The CDR3 extends over 15 amino acids. From germline, CDR1 is LGHDT and CDR2 YNNKEL (reference sequence). V shed 2 bases and J 7 bases; nucleotides not matched to a gene: 7. Here the CDR3 DNA reads TGTGCCAGCAGCCAATATACAGGGGAAGGTGAAAAACTGTTTTTT. Encoded protein: CASSQYTGEGEKLFF.

The chain has TRBV9 and TRBJ2-3; 16 bases fit TRBD2. The CDR3 is 17 residues long. In germline, CDR1 is SGDLS, CDR2 YYNGEE. With 3 bases clipped from V and 3 bases from J, the junction kept 4 bases outside the gene matches. The CDR3 nucleotides are TGTGCCAGCAGCGAGGGACTAGCGGGGGGGCTTACAGATACGCAGTATTTT. Translation gives CASSEGLAGGLTDTQYF. Drawing the rest from reference TRBV9 and TRBJ2-3, the complete variable domain is DSGVTQTPKHLITATGQRVTLRCSPRSGDLSVYWYQQSLDQGLQFLIQYYNGEERAKGNILERFSAQQFPDLHSELNLSSLELGDSALYFCASSEGLAGGLTDTQYFGPGTRLTVL.

V and J are TRBV12-3 or TRBV12-4 and TRBJ1-2, with TRBD1 identical over 7 bases. V shed 6 bases, J shed 4 bases, and the junction held 5 bases outside the gene matches. The CDR3 sequence is 13 residues long. Here the CDR3 DNA reads TGTGCCAGCAGGACGACAGGGACCTATGGCTACACCTTC. It encodes CASRTTGTYGYTF.